This T cell receptor (beta chain) was captured by sequencing in a study of T cell changes during pregnancy in multiple sclerosis (dated by TCRdb to the late 2010s). Regarding the complete study: The study looked at changes in the T cell repertoire across pregnancy in women with multiple sclerosis.

As concerns this clone: No cognate antigen has been identified for it. The input lacks base qualities; no much larger clone sits a single base away.

V is clipped by 4 bases and J by 4 bases, and the sequence between their germline boundaries is 11 bases long. From a lookup of the germline V gene, CDR1 and CDR2 are SGDLS and YYNGEE. Taken from cysteine to phenylalanine, the CDR3 has 14 residues. This entry keeps only the CDR3 DNA: 42 bases, framed from base 1. Library preparation was by the immunoSEQ multiplex PCR assay. This immuneACCESS table, as held by TCRdb, lists in-frame sequences with V and J called but not all clones. Of the missing ones, under half trace to an unresolved V gene in checked studies; the others have no known cause. The sample contains tens of thousands of clones, approximately 90% of them found a single time. Approximately 5.8% of the sample belongs to the ten largest clones.

Sample: CD8+ T cells from peripheral blood mononuclear cells, taken after pregnancy. The rearrangement combines TRBV9 with TRBJ1-4; the D segment cannot be called with confidence. This clonotype was sampled from a female donor in good health, enrolled as a control in a pregnancy study. The CDR3 protein: CASSLGDGNEKLFF. The DNA reads as follows: TGTGCCAGCAGCCTGGGAGACGGTAATGAAAAACTGTTTTTT.